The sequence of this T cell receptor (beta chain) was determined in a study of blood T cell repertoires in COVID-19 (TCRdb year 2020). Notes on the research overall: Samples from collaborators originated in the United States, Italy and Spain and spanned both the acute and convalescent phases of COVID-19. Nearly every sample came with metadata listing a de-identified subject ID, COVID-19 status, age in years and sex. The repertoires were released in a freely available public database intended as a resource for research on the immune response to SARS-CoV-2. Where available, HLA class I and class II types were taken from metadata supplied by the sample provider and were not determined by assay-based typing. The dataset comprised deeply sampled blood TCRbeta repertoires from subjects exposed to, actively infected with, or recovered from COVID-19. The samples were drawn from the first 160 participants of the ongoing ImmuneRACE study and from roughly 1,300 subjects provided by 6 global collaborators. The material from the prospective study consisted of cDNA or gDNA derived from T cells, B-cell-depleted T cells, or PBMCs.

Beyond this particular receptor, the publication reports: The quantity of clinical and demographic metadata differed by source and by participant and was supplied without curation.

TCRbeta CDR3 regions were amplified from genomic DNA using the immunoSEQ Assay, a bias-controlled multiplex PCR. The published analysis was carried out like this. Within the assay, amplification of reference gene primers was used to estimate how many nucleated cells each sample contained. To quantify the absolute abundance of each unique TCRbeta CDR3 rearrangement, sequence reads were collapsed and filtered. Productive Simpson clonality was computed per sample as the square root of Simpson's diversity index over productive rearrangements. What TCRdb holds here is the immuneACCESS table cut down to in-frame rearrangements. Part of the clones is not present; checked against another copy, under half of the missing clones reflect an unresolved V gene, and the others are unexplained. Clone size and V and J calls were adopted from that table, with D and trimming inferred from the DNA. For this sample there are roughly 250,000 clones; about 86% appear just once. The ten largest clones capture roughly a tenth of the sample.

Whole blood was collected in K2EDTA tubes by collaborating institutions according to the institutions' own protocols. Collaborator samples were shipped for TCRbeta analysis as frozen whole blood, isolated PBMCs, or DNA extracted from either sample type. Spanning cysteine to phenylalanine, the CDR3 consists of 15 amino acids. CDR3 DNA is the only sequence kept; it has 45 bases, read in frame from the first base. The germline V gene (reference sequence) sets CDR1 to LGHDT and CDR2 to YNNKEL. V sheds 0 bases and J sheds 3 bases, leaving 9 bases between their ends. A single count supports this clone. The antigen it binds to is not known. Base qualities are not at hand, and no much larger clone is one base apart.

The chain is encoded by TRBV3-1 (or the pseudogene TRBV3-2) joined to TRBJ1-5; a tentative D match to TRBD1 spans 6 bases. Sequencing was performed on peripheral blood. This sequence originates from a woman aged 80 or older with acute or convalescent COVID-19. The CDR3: CASSQDSGVNQPQHF. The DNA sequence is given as TGTGCCAGCAGCCAAGATTCAGGGGTCAATCAGCCCCAGCATTTT.